The clone carrying this TCR beta chain was observed many times. What it binds is not known. V shed 3 bases and J 4 bases; nucleotides not matched to a gene: 3. CDR3 length: 14 residues. CDR1 and CDR2 (germline): LGHDT, YNNKEL (reference sequence). This sample was included in a study of neurological immune-mediated disorders. Overall study findings and caveats: The most TCR clonal expansion was seen in HTLV-1-associated myelopathy, and the least was seen in multiple sclerosis, which fell below healthy controls. The multiple sclerosis repertoire cluster had no association with any clinical or MRI feature.

The cDNA was produced through 5'RACE with 10-nucleotide random UMIs. TCRdb itself ran the 5' RACE reads through MiXCR, one entry per CDR3 protein. Among about 66,000 distinct CDR3 sequences listed, 3% to 4% were seen once. Sequencing was performed on PBMCs. The origin of this receptor is a man aged 35 to 55 with multiple sclerosis. The chain recombines TRBV3-1 with TRBJ1-1, with 9 bases fitting TRBD1. The CDR3 nucleotides read TGTGCCAGCAGCCACTCGACAGGGGGCACTGAAGCTTTCTTT. Its translation: CASSHSTGGTEAFF.